This T cell receptor (beta chain) came from a study of T cell responses to AZD1222 COVID-19 vaccine. TCRdb's table, derived via immunoSEQ multiplex PCR, lists solely in-frame clones and lacks some. This table holds about 94,000 clones, 75% to 90% found once. V shed 4 bases, J shed 5 bases, and the junction held 4 bases outside the gene matches. The V gene's germline CDR1 is PRHDT and CDR2 FYEKMQ (reference sequence). This CDR3 is 14 amino acids long. This clonotype was obtained from an adult who received the AZD1222 COVID-19 vaccine. The starting material was peripheral blood, obtained 28 days after the second AZD1222 dose. This chain uses TRBV13 with TRBJ2-7, with 11 bases identical to TRBD1. The CDR3 DNA reads TGTGCCAGCAGCTCGGGACAGGGGGGAGACGAGCAGTACTTC. Its translation is CASSSGQGGDEQYF.